This T cell receptor beta chain was observed in a study of Ad26.COV2.S vaccination and SARS-CoV-2 variants. Study observations and caveats: CD8+ and CD4+ T cells specific for spike reportedly responded with substantial breadth after vaccination. Greater spike-specific TCR breadth was seen in vaccine recipients than in placebo recipients. It is possible that the TCR breadth and depth analyses underestimated the total T cell responses.

Clones were read by immunoSEQ multiplex PCR, and TCRdb kept only the in-frame ones, dropping some. Among roughly 400,000 clones listed, roughly 88% were seen once. V dropped 0 bases and J dropped 6 bases, with 9 bases sitting between them. The CDR3 sequence is 14 residues long. Germline-derived CDR1 and CDR2 are SGHRS and YFSETQ. For this clone: Its target is unknown.

Specified treatment: some 20 received Ad26.COV2.S at low or high dose, single or two shots; 5 received placebo; per-sample allocation not given. Sample collection was performed on day 63 after the first vaccine or placebo injection. An Ad26 vector expressing Wuhan-strain SARS-CoV-2 spike constituted the vaccine. The source of this sequence is a person aged 18-60 years who received the Ad26.COV2.S COVID-19 vaccine or a placebo. V and J are TRBV5-1 and TRBJ1-4, with a possible D match to TRBD1 (5 bases). The material was peripheral blood, obtained in a trial of Ad26.COV2.S vaccine versus placebo. Here the CDR3 reads CASSLEQEDEKLFF. CDR3 DNA sequence: TGCGCCAGCAGCTTGGAACAGGAGGATGAAAAACTGTTTTTT.